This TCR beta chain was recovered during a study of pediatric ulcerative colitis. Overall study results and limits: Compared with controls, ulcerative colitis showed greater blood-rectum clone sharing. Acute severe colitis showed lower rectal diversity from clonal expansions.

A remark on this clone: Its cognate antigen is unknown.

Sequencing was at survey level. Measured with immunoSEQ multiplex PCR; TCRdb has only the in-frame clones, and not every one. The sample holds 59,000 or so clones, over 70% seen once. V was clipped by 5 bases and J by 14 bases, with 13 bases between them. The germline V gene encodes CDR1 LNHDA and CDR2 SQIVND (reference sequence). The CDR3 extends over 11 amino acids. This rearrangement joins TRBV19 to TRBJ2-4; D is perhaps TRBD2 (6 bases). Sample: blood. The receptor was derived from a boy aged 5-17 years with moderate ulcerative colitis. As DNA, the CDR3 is TGTGCCAGTAGTCGGGGGATTAAGAAGTACTTC. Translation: CASSRGIKKYF.